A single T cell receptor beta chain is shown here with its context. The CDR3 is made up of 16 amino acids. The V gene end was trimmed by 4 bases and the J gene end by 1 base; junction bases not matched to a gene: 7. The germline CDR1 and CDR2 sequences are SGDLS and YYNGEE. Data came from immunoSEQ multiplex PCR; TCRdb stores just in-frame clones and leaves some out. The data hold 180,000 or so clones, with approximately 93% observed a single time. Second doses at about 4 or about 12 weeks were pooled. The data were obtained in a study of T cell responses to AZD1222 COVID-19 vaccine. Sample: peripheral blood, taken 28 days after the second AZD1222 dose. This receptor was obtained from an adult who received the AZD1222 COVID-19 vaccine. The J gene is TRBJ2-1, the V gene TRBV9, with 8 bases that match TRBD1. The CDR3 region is CASSIRQGFSYNEQFF. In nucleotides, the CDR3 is TGTGCCAGCAGCATACGACAGGGGTTTTCCTACAATGAGCAGTTCTTC.